This is a list of T cell receptor beta chains from one sample in a study of blood T cell repertoires in COVID-19. Using immunoSEQ multiplex PCR, the repertoire was profiled, and TCRdb retains in-frame clones only, with some absent. This repertoire shows 55,000 to 75,000 clones, around 86% found once; its top ten account for around 7.7%. Sequenced sample: peripheral blood. These receptors all stem from a human donor with active COVID-19. The donor label of this sample is uncertain. CDR3s leave out the opening cysteine and the closing phenylalanine or tryptophan.

J gene | V gene | CDR3 protein
TRBJ1-4 | TRBV5-4 | ASSFQGAREKLF
TRBJ1-4 | TRBV19 | ASSRRGTGAEKLF
TRBJ1-6 | TRBV6-1 | ASSEPPFGQGVFSSPLH
TRBJ2-5 | TRBV3-1/TRBV3-2 | ASSPRLAGGPQETQY
TRBJ2-3 | TRBV18 | ASSPDRGLDTQY
TRBJ1-2 | TRBV27 | ASSSQGQINYGYT
TRBJ1-5 | TRBV12-3/TRBV12-4 | ASSLAQGQPQH
TRBJ2-1 | TRBV27 | ASTRTPYNEQF
TRBJ1-5 | TRBV6-1 | ASSELSRQNNQPQH
TRBJ1-1 | TRBV7-9 | ASSLGAGGNAF
TRBJ1-3 | TRBV30 | AWSFAGNSGNTIY
TRBJ1-1 | TRBV6-5 | ASRGRKRETEAF
TRBJ2-3 | TRBV11-1 | ASSIGTSGTDTQY
TRBJ1-2 | TRBV5-4 | ASSSQTGDYGYT
TRBJ2-7 | TRBV27 | ASSNRQGSSYEQY
TRBJ2-3 | TRBV18 | ASSLGRTDTQY
TRBJ1-5 | TRBV5-3 | ARSANGHPNSNQPQH
TRBJ1-4 | TRBV5-1 | ASAQGSATNEKLF
TRBJ1-2 | TRBV5-1 | ASSLVGGQGVGYT
TRBJ2-1 | TRBV5-5 | ASTRTSGYNEQF
TRBJ1-1 | TRBV12-3/TRBV12-4 | ASGITAEAF
TRBJ2-1 | TRBV7-7 | ASSLTQGAYEQF
TRBJ1-1 | TRBV7-2 | ASSLVRMAGDEAF
TRBJ2-5 | TRBV9 | ASSVGLAQETQY
TRBJ2-7 | TRBV19 | ASRWVRVPYEQY
TRBJ2-3 | TRBV6-5 | ASRPSGTDTQY
TRBJ2-7 | TRBV27 | ASKVSSYEQY
TRBJ1-4 | TRBV5-4 | ASSSGTGPPNEKLF
TRBJ1-1 | TRBV4-1 | ASSQDLYGTGGPEAF
TRBJ2-2 | TRBV15 | ATSSTGNTGELF
TRBJ2-3 | TRBV6-6 | ASSPLGGRALLSTDTQY
TRBJ1-6 | TRBV30 | AWTDRKNSPLH
TRBJ1-2 | TRBV5-1 | ASSSNREYGYT
TRBJ2-7 | TRBV21-1 | ASRDKGTGKNEQY
TRBJ2-5 | TRBV5-8 | ASRPHRGYQETQY
TRBJ2-3 | TRBV4-1 | ASSQGPPGLEDRDTQY
TRBJ1-6 | TRBV5-8 | ASSIRQGSSPLH
TRBJ2-1 | TRBV28 | ASSSFGQGTDLEQF
TRBJ2-6 | TRBV19 | ASEPGQAAGANVLT
TRBJ2-7 | TRBV7-7 | ASSPSADSYEQY
TRBJ1-5 | TRBV28 | ASTVLRGRGSQPQH
TRBJ1-2 | TRBV6-5 | ASRQLGRDTYGYT
TRBJ1-1 | TRBV5-4 | ASSLPQSNTEAF
TRBJ2-1 | TRBV11-2 | ASSQRRGAGAPYNEQF
TRBJ2-3 | TRBV7-7 | ASSLGGGITDTQY
TRBJ2-3 | TRBV21-1 | ASSRPSKGLDTQY
TRBJ2-3 | TRBV11-3 | ASSLQGDTQY
TRBJ2-7 | TRBV5-1 | ASSLTGELSEQY
TRBJ2-1 | TRBV7-3 | ASSFGGLASNEQF
TRBJ1-6 | TRBV11-2 | ASSPTGDGSPLH
TRBJ1-1 | TRBV5-5 | ASSLYGGTEAF
TRBJ1-4 | TRBV28 | ASSDRNEKLF
TRBJ2-2 | TRBV28 | ASSSFRSGRITGELF
TRBJ1-2 | TRBV29-1 | SVDRGQDYGYT